This TCR beta chain was profiled in a study of T cell responses to AZD1222 COVID-19 vaccine. Findings of the study overall: Sampling that yielded the repertoires occurred only after the peak T cell response. Baseline seropositivity characterized only a handful of AZD1222 recipients.

TCRdb's copy holds only in-frame clones and misses some; the assay was immunoSEQ multiplex PCR. The sample carries some 150,000 clones, around 92% recorded once. The CDR3 is 19 residues long. Germline V lookup: CDR1 SGHTA, CDR2 FQGNSA. V shed 2 bases and J 5 bases; nucleotides not matched to a gene: 14. As regards this clone: Its antigen is not identified.

Second-dose recipients at about 4 or about 12 weeks were treated as one pooled group. Specimen: peripheral blood, collected 28 days after the second AZD1222 dose. J is TRBJ2-3 and V is TRBV7-2; 12 positions match TRBD2. The receptor was isolated from an adult who received the AZD1222 COVID-19 vaccine. CDR3 residues: CASSLIEGGLAGGRDTQYF. The CDR3 bases are TGTGCCAGCAGCTTAATTGAAGGTGGCCTAGCGGGAGGGAGAGATACGCAGTATTTT.